The 29 T cell receptor beta chains below come from one sample, sequenced in a study of shared clonotypes between healthy human individuals. Measured with immunoSEQ multiplex PCR; TCRdb has only the in-frame clones, and not every one. The sample yields hundreds of thousands of clones, 95% to 98% seen once. Cells designated naive CD8 were CD45RO-negative and were positively selected for CCR7, with terminally differentiated effector memory CD45RA+ cells excluded. Source material: naive CD8+ T cells sorted from blood. The receptors were gathered from a man aged 25-45 years in good health.

The chain joins TRBV27 to TRBJ2-1; D perhaps matches TRBD2 (6 bases). The germline V and J ends were trimmed by 4 bases and 3 bases, with 28 bases remaining between them. CDR1 is MNHEY, CDR2 SMNVEV, per germline (reference sequence). This CDR3 spans 20 amino acids. CDR3 sequence: CASSYHGEDSTSSYYNEQFF. CDR3 nucleotides: TGTGCCAGCAGTTATCACGGGGAAGACTCTACTAGCTCGTACTACAATGAGCAGTTCTTC.

The chain couples TRBV14 to TRBJ2-1, with D unclear. V dropped 0 bases and J dropped 5 bases, with 11 bases sitting between them. The CDR3 has 15 amino acids. Germline lookup yields CDR1 SGHDN and CDR2 FVKESK. This CDR3 reads CASSQEVGPNNEQFF. The DNA of the CDR3 is TGTGCCAGCAGCCAAGAAGTGGGTCCTAACAATGAGCAGTTCTTC.

The rearrangement uses TRBV2 and TRBJ2-2; 7 bases align to TRBD2. Germline CDR1 and CDR2: SNHLY and FYNNEI. Unmatched junction bases numbered 10, after V lost 10 bases and J lost 8 bases. There are 13 residues in the CDR3. The CDR3 loop is CATILGGRGELFF. The CDR3 coding sequence is TGTGCCACCATACTAGGCGGGAGAGGGGAGCTGTTTTTT. The full variable domain, with the rest looked up from reference TRBV2 and TRBJ2-2, is EPEVTQTPSHQVTQMGQEVILRCVPISNHLYFYWYRQILGQKVEFLVSFYNNEISEKSEIFDDQFSVERPDGSNFTLKIRSTKLEDSAMYFCATILGGRGELFFGEGSRLTVL.

This chain links TRBV29-1 with TRBJ2-3, with unresolved D. The CDR3 length is 12 residues. V was pared by 3 bases and J by 5 bases, with 9 bases between. The germline CDR1 and CDR2 sequences are SQVTM and ANQGSEA. The DNA for the CDR3 is TGCAGCGTTGAGGGGTTGAGAGATACGCAGTATTTT. Translating gives CSVEGLRDTQYF.

This clone was seen just once. The chain is built from TRBV5-6 and TRBJ2-3; 7 bases map to TRBD2. Germline-derived CDR1 and CDR2 are SGHDT and YYEEEE. The CDR3 runs 19 residues. The ends lost 1 base at V and 0 bases at J; junction bases unmatched: 14. This chain's CDR3 is CASSLSFLAEDSSTDTQYF. DNA of the CDR3: TGTGCCAGCAGCTTGAGTTTTCTAGCGGAGGACTCCAGCACAGATACGCAGTATTTT.

V usage is TRBV7-9 and J usage is TRBJ1-1, with D unresolved. V was pared by 4 bases and J by 8 bases, with 5 bases between. Germline CDR1 and CDR2: SEHNR and FQNEAQ (reference sequence). The CDR3 consists of 10 residues. In nucleotides, the CDR3 is TGTGCCAGCAGCTACTCCGAAGCTTTCTTT. Translated, it gives CASSYSEAFF.

In DNA form, the CDR3 reads TGTGCCAGCAGTGGTGTCGAGCAGTACTTC. Translating it yields CASSGVEQYF. The J gene is TRBJ2-7, the V gene TRBV2; D is uncertain. V was cut by 4 bases and J by 6 bases, with 4 bases left in between. This CDR3 is built from 10 residues. Germline-derived CDR1 and CDR2 are SNHLY and FYNNEI.

The CDR3 DNA sequence: TGTGCCAGCAAAACACCTAACTCCTACGAGCAGTACTTC. Its protein product is CASKTPNSYEQYF. This chain connects TRBV5-5 to TRBJ2-7, with no clear D. Germline loops: CDR1 SGHKS, CDR2 YYEKEE (reference sequence). The CDR3 contains 13 residues. V was pared by 6 bases and J by 0 bases, with 10 bases between.

The chain couples TRBV30 to TRBJ2-6; no clear D gene. The germline CDR1 and CDR2 sequences are GTSNPN and SVGIG (reference sequence). V dropped 5 bases and J dropped 5 bases, with 22 bases sitting between them. This CDR3 region has 17 residues. CDR3 sequence reads: CAWCRGRYNSRANVLTF. The DNA of the CDR3 is TGTGCCTGGTGTCGTGGGCGTTATAACAGTCGGGCCAACGTCCTGACTTTC.

The rearrangement uses TRBV25-1 and TRBJ2-7; a weak D match, TRBD2 (6 bases). Looked up from germline, CDR1 is MGHDK and CDR2 is SYGVNS. V was cut by 6 bases and J by 0 bases, with 12 bases left in between. CDR3 size: 14 residues. The CDR3 loop reads CASRGRKSSYEQYF. CDR3 sequence (DNA): TGTGCCAGCAGGGGGAGGAAAAGCTCCTACGAGCAGTACTTC.

The chain couples TRBV28 to TRBJ2-7; 10 bases match TRBD1. Germline CDR1 MDHEN, CDR2 SYDVKM. The length of the CDR3 is 14 residues. With 7 bases clipped from V and 4 bases from J, the junction kept 7 bases outside the gene matches. DNA for the CDR3: TGTGCCAGCACAGCCCGGGACAGGGGTTACGAGCAGTACTTC. Translating it yields CASTARDRGYEQYF. Together with reference TRBV28 and TRBJ2-7, the CDR3 gives the full variable domain: DVKVTQSSRYLVKRTGEKVFLECVQDMDHENMFWYRQDPGLGLRLIYFSYDVKMKEKGDIPEGYSVSREKKERFSLILESASTNQTSMYLCASTARDRGYEQYFGPGTRLTVT.

The gene calls are TRBV11-2 and TRBJ2-1, with a weak D call TRBD2 (6 bases). The V gene's germline CDR1 is SGHAT and CDR2 FQNNGV. This CDR3 has 13 amino acids. Trimming left V 0 bases short and J 8 bases short, with 8 bases between. The CDR3 sequence: CASSLDGEDEQFF. The DNA for the CDR3 is TGTGCCAGCAGCTTAGATGGGGAGGATGAGCAGTTCTTC. The variable domain in full, completed from reference TRBV11-2 and TRBJ2-1, reads EAGVAQSPRYKIIEKRQSVAFWCNPISGHATLYWYQQILGQGPKLLIQFQNNGVVDDSQLPKDRFSAERLKGVDSTLKIQPAKLEDSAVYLCASSLDGEDEQFFGPGTRLTVL.

The chain recombines TRBV9 with TRBJ2-1; D unclear. The CDR3 is 14 residues long. The V gene's germline CDR1 is SGDLS and CDR2 YYNGEE. V lost 0 bases, J lost 5 bases, and 9 bases lay in between. The CDR3 nucleotides read TGTGCCAGCAGCGTAGAGGCAGCCAACAATGAGCAGTTCTTC. Its protein product is CASSVEAANNEQFF.

V is TRBV7-9 and J is TRBJ2-3, with unresolved D. The CDR3 has 12 residues. Trimming took 1 base from V and 10 from J, leaving 9 bases between them. Germline V CDR1 and CDR2: SEHNR, FQNEAQ (reference sequence). CDR3 DNA: TGTGCCAGCAGCTTAGAGAATAGAGCGCAGTATTTT. It specifies CASSLENRAQYF.

This chain links TRBV27 with TRBJ2-7; D is uncertain. This CDR3 spans 13 amino acids. V was clipped by 5 bases and J by 4 bases, with 12 bases between them. The germline CDR1 and CDR2 sequences are MNHEY and SMNVEV (reference sequence). CDR3 region: CASSPPTLYEQYF. CDR3 nucleotides: TGTGCCAGCAGTCCGCCGACCTTATACGAGCAGTACTTC.

The V and J genes are TRBV9 and TRBJ2-7, with 10 bases fitting TRBD2. Germline-derived CDR1 and CDR2 are SGDLS and YYNGEE. The junction had 7 bases not matched to a gene; V was cut back by 3 bases and J by 4 bases. This CDR3 has 15 residues. The CDR3 reads CASSEAGTSAYEQYF. The CDR3 region has the DNA TGTGCCAGCAGCGAGGCCGGGACTAGCGCGTACGAGCAGTACTTC.

This clone was detected once. V and J are TRBV5-1 and TRBJ2-1; 9 bases fit TRBD1. Germline-derived CDR1 and CDR2 are SGHRS and YFSETQ. The CDR3 contains 14 residues. Trimming at V came to 5 bases and at J to 8 bases, leaving 8 bases not matched to a gene. The CDR3 is CASRPGTGLDEQFF. The CDR3 region has the DNA TGCGCCAGCAGACCCGGGACAGGGTTAGATGAGCAGTTCTTC.

The rearrangement links TRBV9 to TRBJ2-1; 10 nucleotides align to TRBD2. The V gene end was trimmed by 3 bases and the J gene end by 2 bases; junction bases not matched to a gene: 8. The germline CDR1 and CDR2 sequences are SGDLS and YYNGEE. The CDR3 totals 17 residues. The CDR3 sequence: CASSAGTLAGAYNEQFF. DNA for the CDR3: TGTGCCAGCAGCGCGGGGACTCTAGCGGGAGCCTACAATGAGCAGTTCTTC. Full variable domain (missing parts from reference TRBV9 and TRBJ2-1): DSGVTQTPKHLITATGQRVTLRCSPRSGDLSVYWYQQSLDQGLQFLIQYYNGEERAKGNILERFSAQQFPDLHSELNLSSLELGDSALYFCASSAGTLAGAYNEQFFGPGTRLTVL.

On this clone: One junction end does not reproduce the germline sequence, and a read error may be involved. J is TRBJ2-1 and V is TRBV11-2, with D possibly being TRBD1 or TRBD2 (7 bases each). The CDR3 has 20 amino acids. Looked up from germline, CDR1 is SGHAT and CDR2 is FQNNGV. In nucleotides, the CDR3 is TGTGCCAGCAGCGTAGAGGCAGGGGGTTATCTAGCGGACTCCTACAATGAGCAGTTCTTC. Translating gives CASSVEAGGYLADSYNEQFF.

The V gene is TRBV4-1, the J gene TRBJ1-1; possibly TRBD1 for D (5 bases). Deletions cut 3 bases from V and 4 bases from J, with 15 bases between. This CDR3 comprises 15 residues. The germline V gene encodes CDR1 MGHRA and CDR2 YSYEKL. CDR3 residues: CASSQPPGAPTEAFF. The CDR3 nucleotides are TGCGCCAGCAGCCAGCCCCCCGGGGCTCCCACTGAAGCTTTCTTT.

The rearrangement links TRBV6-1 to TRBJ2-7, with a tentative D call TRBD1 (6 bases). The CDR3 extends over 12 amino acids. The V gene's germline CDR1 is MNHNS and CDR2 SASEGT. V was trimmed by 1 base and J by 9 bases, leaving 10 bases between them. CDR3 sequence: CASSEGGHWQYF. The DNA for the CDR3 is TGTGCCAGCAGTGAAGGGGGACATTGGCAGTACTTC.

CDR3 amino acids: CASSLVMQPGPYEQYF. The CDR3 coding sequence is TGTGCCAGCAGCTTAGTTATGCAGCCGGGACCCTACGAGCAGTACTTC. The rearrangement joins TRBV11-2 to TRBJ2-7, with D possibly being TRBD1 or TRBD2 (5 bases each). This CDR3 has 16 amino acids. From germline, CDR1 is SGHAT and CDR2 FQNNGV. The V end was cut by 1 base, the J end by 2 bases, with 15 bases between.

The V call is TRBV7-9, the J call TRBJ2-7; D is ambiguous. This CDR3 contains 14 residues. Deletions cut 5 bases from V and 3 bases from J, with 14 bases between. Germline V lookup: CDR1 SEHNR, CDR2 FQNEAQ (reference sequence). The CDR3 here is CASSPPLTDYEQYF. The CDR3 bases are TGTGCCAGCAGCCCACCGCTTACGGACTACGAGCAGTACTTC.

V usage is TRBV7-8 and J usage is TRBJ1-4; D is undetermined. CDR1 is SGHVS, CDR2 FQNEAQ, per germline. Between the trimmed V and J ends, which lost 5 bases and 10 bases, there was a span of 17 bases. The CDR3 is 14 residues long. CDR3 loop: CASSPTNTGLKLFF. For the CDR3, the DNA is TGTGCCAGCAGCCCCACAAACACCGGTTTAAAACTGTTTTTT. Full variable domain (remainder filled in from reference TRBV7-8 and TRBJ1-4): GAGVSQSPRYKVAKRGQDVALRCDPISGHVSLFWYQQALGQGPEFLTYFQNEAQLDKSGLPSDRFFAERPEGSVSTLKIQRTQQEDSAVYLCASSPTNTGLKLFFGSGTQLSVL.

This rearrangement joins TRBV9 to TRBJ2-7; a weak D match, TRBD1 (6 bases). Trimming removed 2 bases at V and 0 bases at J, with 12 bases between. Looked up from germline, CDR1 is SGDLS and CDR2 is YYNGEE. The CDR3 length is 15 residues. This chain's CDR3 is CASSVSPGVSYEQYF. DNA of the CDR3: TGTGCCAGCAGCGTTAGCCCAGGGGTCTCCTACGAGCAGTACTTC.

The V call is TRBV25-1, the J call TRBJ2-5, with 8 positions matching TRBD1. The CDR3 spans 17 residues. Germline-derived CDR1 and CDR2 are MGHDK and SYGVNS. The V and J ends lost 6 bases and 7 bases, in that order; junction bases with no gene match: 19. In DNA form, the CDR3 reads TGTGCCAGCAGCGGGGTAATAGACAGGGGAAACCGAGGGACCCAGTACTTC. It specifies CASSGVIDRGNRGTQYF.

The rearrangement uses TRBV7-9 and TRBJ2-7; 8 positions agree with TRBD2. The CDR3 spans 15 residues. CDR1 is SEHNR, CDR2 FQNEAQ, per germline (reference sequence). V lost 8 bases, J lost 4 bases, and 13 bases stayed unmatched. For the CDR3, the DNA is TGTGCCAGCTGGGACCCCGCGGGGGGTCGGTACGAGCAGTACTTC. It specifies CASWDPAGGRYEQYF.

The CDR3 DNA is TGTGCCAGCAGTGAAGTGGGGTCCAGCACAGATACGCAGTATTTT. It is translated as CASSEVGSSTDTQYF. The chain links TRBV2 to TRBJ2-3, with unresolved D. Germline V CDR1 and CDR2: SNHLY, FYNNEI. There are 15 residues in the CDR3. Trimming cost V 1 base and J 0 bases, with 8 bases left between them.

The chain joins TRBV29-1 to TRBJ1-2, with 9 bases lining up with TRBD1. Per the germline V gene, CDR1 is SQVTM and CDR2 is ANQGSEA. V was pared by 6 bases and J by 7 bases, with 6 bases of the junction left unmatched. The CDR3 covers 12 residues. CDR3 sequence (DNA): TGCAGCGTCCCCGGACAGGGGACTGGCTACACCTTC. It is translated as CSVPGQGTGYTF.